This T cell receptor (beta chain) was recovered during a study of T-cell reconstitution after alpha-beta-depleted transplantation in children. Study-level points and caveats: At around two months after transplant, the alpha-beta T cells were reportedly derived from several hundred expanded clones that came from non-depleted graft cells. The authors attributed T-cell counts and diversity one year after transplant mostly to newly produced T cells. Surviving recipient T cells and intrathymic progenitors accounted for some patients' high TCRbeta diversity at day 60.

V dropped 5 bases and J dropped 6 bases, with 9 bases sitting between them. The CDR3 extends over 12 amino acids. TCRbeta library preparation incorporated unique molecular identifiers. TCRdb reprocessed the PCR reads with MiXCR, giving one entry per CDR3 protein. The data show 300,000 to 400,000 distinct CDR3 sequences, with around 25% seen just once and around 9.9% held by the top ten. This clonotype showed up many times. Antigen specificity is unknown. The source is a male patient younger than 18 who had a stem cell transplant for acute lymphoblastic leukemia, so the T cells may come from the graft donor. Sample: PBMCs, mostly from graft donor cells, taken 180 days after TCRalphabeta/CD19-depleted stem cell transplant. The chain combines TRBV12-3 or TRBV12-4 with TRBJ2-3; D gene unclear. CDR3 coding DNA: TGTGCCAGCAGTCCTCCTCCCGATACGCAGTATTTT. Its translation: CASSPPPDTQYF.